The rows below give T cell receptor beta chains drawn from one sample of a study of T cells in tumors after PD-1 blockade. This table comes from immunoSEQ multiplex PCR, and its TCRdb copy is limited to in-frame clones, with some not included. This table holds roughly 12,000 clones, 60% to 70% found once. Specimen: tumor tissue, collected before anti-PD-1 treatment. Receptor source: a human donor with basal cell carcinoma. The CDR3 runs from the conserved cysteine through the conserved F or W. D genes are given only for firm matches. A row's size may be missing; if present it is once, few, many or a size class.

CDR3aa,CDR3nt,d_gene,v_gene,j_gene,len,abundance
CASSLLLAGGQEQYF,TGTGCCAGCAGCTTACTTCTAGCGGGGGGGCAAGAGCAGTACTTC,TRBD2,TRBV7-2,TRBJ2-7,15,once
CASSLPLYEQYF,TGTGCCAGCAGCTTGCCGCTCTACGAGCAGTACTTC,.,TRBV7-9,TRBJ2-7,12,.
CASSPQANTEAFF,TGTGCCAGCAGTCCCCAGGCGAACACTGAAGCTTTCTTT,.,TRBV6-4,TRBJ1-1,13,.
CASSMFAARTGTYEQYF,TGTGCCAGTAGTATGTTCGCCGCGCGGACAGGGACCTACGAGCAGTACTTC,TRBD1,TRBV19,TRBJ2-7,17,.
CASSYGTGFYEQYF,TGTGCCAGCAGTTACGGGACAGGGTTCTACGAGCAGTACTTC,TRBD1,TRBV6-2/TRBV6-3,TRBJ2-7,14,once
CASRSQDGANVLTF,TGTGCCAGCAGATCACAAGATGGGGCCAACGTCCTGACTTTC,.,TRBV6-6,TRBJ2-6,14,.
CASSQTGDTEAFF,TGTGCCAGCAGCCAAACAGGGGACACTGAAGCTTTCTTT,TRBD1,TRBV5-4,TRBJ1-1,13,.
CASSPETGAEQFF,TGCGCCAGCAGCCCGGAGACAGGGGCTGAGCAGTTCTTC,TRBD1,TRBV5-1,TRBJ2-1,13,once
CASRGSGTSGISYEQYF,TGTGCCAGCAGGGGTTCTGGGACTAGCGGGATATCCTACGAGCAGTACTTC,TRBD2,TRBV27,TRBJ2-7,17,.
CASSERSSGANVLTF,TGTGCCAGCAGTGAAAGGAGCTCTGGGGCCAACGTCCTGACTTTC,.,TRBV6-1,TRBJ2-6,15,.
CASSYSGGEGSYEQYF,TGTGCCAGCAGTTACTCAGGGGGGGAAGGTTCCTACGAGCAGTACTTC,.,TRBV6-5,TRBJ2-7,16,.
CASSADRVARTEAFF,TGTGCCAGCAGTGCTGACAGGGTAGCACGGACTGAAGCTTTCTTT,TRBD1,TRBV28,TRBJ1-1,15,once
CASSFTGQVNSPLHF,TGTGCCAGCAGTTTTACGGGACAGGTCAATTCACCCCTCCACTTT,TRBD1,TRBV6-6,TRBJ1-6,15,.
CASSVGRGPSYEQYF,TGTGCCAGCAGCGTGGGGAGGGGACCCTCCTACGAGCAGTACTTC,TRBD2,TRBV11-3,TRBJ2-7,15,.
CASSLDRAGANVLTF,TGCGCCAGCAGCCTCGACAGGGCTGGGGCCAACGTCCTGACTTTC,TRBD1,TRBV5-1,TRBJ2-6,15,.
CASSLIRLAGGYNEQFF,TGTGCCAGCAGCCTAATTAGACTAGCGGGAGGGTACAATGAGCAGTTCTTC,TRBD2,TRBV28,TRBJ2-1,17,few
CASSLRVETQYF,TGTGCCAGCAGTTTAAGGGTGGAGACCCAGTACTTC,.,TRBV12-3/TRBV12-4,TRBJ2-5,12,medium-sized
CASSEVLAGGPIQYF,TGTGCCAGCAGTGAAGTACTAGCGGGAGGGCCGATCCAGTACTTC,TRBD2,TRBV6-1,TRBJ2-5,15,.
CASSIGTGSQETQYF,TGTGCCAGTAGTATAGGGACAGGGAGCCAAGAGACCCAGTACTTC,TRBD1,TRBV19,TRBJ2-5,15,once
CASTRDSYGYTF,TGTGCCAGCACCCGGGACAGTTATGGCTACACCTTC,TRBD1,TRBV6-5,TRBJ1-2,12,.
CASSLGDRGGQPQHF,TGTGCCAGCAGCTTAGGGGACAGGGGGGGGCAGCCCCAGCATTTT,TRBD1,TRBV7-2,TRBJ1-5,15,.
CASSERVAGGLKNIQYF,TGTGCCAGCAGTGAACGAGTAGCGGGGGGCCTAAAAAACATTCAGTACTTC,TRBD2,TRBV2,TRBJ2-4,17,.
CASSQLQGDDTEAFF,TGTGCCAGCAGCCAATTACAGGGGGACGACACTGAAGCTTTCTTT,TRBD1,TRBV3-1/TRBV3-2,TRBJ1-1,15,.
CASGPRQQETQYF,TGTGCCAGCGGTCCCCGACAGCAAGAGACCCAGTACTTC,.,TRBV7-8,TRBJ2-5,13,.
CASSISRGRTDTQYF,TGTGCCAGCAGCATCAGCAGGGGGCGGACAGATACGCAGTATTTT,TRBD1,TRBV6-5,TRBJ2-3,15,.
CASSNPGLAGGGKQFF,TGCGCCAGCAGCAACCCGGGACTAGCGGGAGGGGGGAAGCAGTTCTTC,TRBD2,TRBV4-1,TRBJ2-1,16,.
CASSLLTGTTDTQYF,TGTGCCAGCAGCTTGTTAACAGGGACTACAGATACGCAGTATTTT,.,TRBV7-3,TRBJ2-3,15,.
CASSFSGTGELFF,TGTGCCAGCAGTTTTAGCGGCACCGGGGAGCTGTTTTTT,.,TRBV6-5,TRBJ2-2,13,.
CATSDQKKTGNEQYF,TGTGCCACCAGTGACCAGAAAAAAACAGGGAACGAGCAGTACTTC,.,TRBV24-1,TRBJ2-7,15,.
CASSQGDRDNSPLHF,TGCGCCAGCAGCCAAGGTGACAGGGATAATTCACCCCTCCACTTT,TRBD1,TRBV4-3,TRBJ1-6,15,.
CASRQETQYF,TGTGCCAGCAGACAAGAGACCCAGTACTTC,.,TRBV28,TRBJ2-5,10,medium-sized
CASSASAGTSLTDTQYF,TGTGCCAGCAGCGCCTCAGCCGGGACTAGCCTCACAGATACGCAGTATTTT,TRBD2,TRBV9,TRBJ2-3,17,.
CASGGGGLAGNEQFF,TGTGCTAGTGGTGGGGGGGGACTAGCGGGGAATGAGCAGTTCTTC,TRBD2,TRBV12-5,TRBJ2-1,15,once
CASSPSGAYEQYF,TGTGCCAGCAGCCCTAGCGGGGCCTACGAGCAGTACTTC,TRBD2,TRBV5-6,TRBJ2-7,13,.
CASSSTRAPGEQYF,TGTGCCAGCAGCTCCACCCGGGCCCCGGGCGAGCAGTACTTC,.,TRBV9,TRBJ2-7,14,.
CASSPFTREVYGYTF,TGTGCCAGCAGCCCGTTTACCAGGGAGGTCTATGGCTACACCTTC,.,TRBV7-6,TRBJ1-2,15,.
CASRLGLAGVNEQFF,TGTGCCAGCAGACTCGGACTAGCGGGAGTCAATGAGCAGTTCTTC,TRBD2,TRBV28,TRBJ2-1,15,.
CASSIETGTGYNSPLHF,TGTGCCAGTAGTATAGAGACGGGGACCGGCTATAATTCACCCCTCCACTTT,.,TRBV19,TRBJ1-6,17,.
CATSDGAKNIQYF,TGTGCCACCAGTGACGGGGCCAAAAACATTCAGTACTTC,.,TRBV24-1,TRBJ2-4,13,.
CAISEGGSGRMDYEQYF,TGTGCCATCAGTGAGGGGGGTAGCGGGAGGATGGACTACGAGCAGTACTTC,TRBD2,TRBV10-3,TRBJ2-7,17,medium-sized
CASSIDRDRDNEKLFF,TGTGCCAGTAGTATAGATCGGGACAGGGATAATGAAAAACTGTTTTTT,TRBD1,TRBV19,TRBJ1-4,16,.
CASSVGQTGTDTQYF,TGTGCCAGCAGCGTCGGACAGACGGGCACAGATACGCAGTATTTT,.,TRBV9,TRBJ2-3,15,.
CASSLRTSRTGELFF,TGTGCCAGCAGCTTAAGGACTAGCCGAACCGGGGAGCTGTTTTTT,TRBD2,TRBV7-2,TRBJ2-2,15,.
CASSSTTGINQPQHF,TGTGCCAGCAGTTCTACGACAGGGATCAATCAGCCCCAGCATTTT,TRBD1,TRBV28,TRBJ1-5,15,.
CSVVAGGETQYF,TGCAGCGTTGTAGCGGGGGGAGAGACCCAGTACTTC,TRBD2,TRBV29-1,TRBJ2-5,12,.
CASSPRQGALLIPGELFF,TGTGCCAGCAGCCCCCGACAGGGGGCGCTTCTCATCCCCGGGGAGCTGTTTTTT,TRBD1,TRBV9,TRBJ2-2,18,.
CASSLNGKDTQYF,TGTGCCAGCAGCTTAAACGGGAAAGATACGCAGTATTTT,.,TRBV7-9,TRBJ2-3,13,.
CASSQQTGFSYEQYF,TGCGCCAGCAGCCAGCAGACAGGGTTCTCCTACGAGCAGTACTTC,TRBD1,TRBV5-1,TRBJ2-7,15,.